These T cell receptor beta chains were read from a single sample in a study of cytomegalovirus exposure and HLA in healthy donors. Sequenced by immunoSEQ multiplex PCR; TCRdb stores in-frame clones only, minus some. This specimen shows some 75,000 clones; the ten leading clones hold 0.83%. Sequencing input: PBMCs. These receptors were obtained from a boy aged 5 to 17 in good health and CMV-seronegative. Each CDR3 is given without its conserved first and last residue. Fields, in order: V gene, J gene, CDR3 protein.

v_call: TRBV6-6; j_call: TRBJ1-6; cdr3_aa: ASEPTGGNPNSPLH
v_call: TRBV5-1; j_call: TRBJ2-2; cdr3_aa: ASKAAERTGTGELF
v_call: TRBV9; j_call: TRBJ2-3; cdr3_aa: ASSPRGTSDTQY
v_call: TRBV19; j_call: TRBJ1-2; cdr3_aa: ASSMGPLGHGFDYGYT
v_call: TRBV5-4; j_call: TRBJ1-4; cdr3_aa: ASSPDRGSEKLF
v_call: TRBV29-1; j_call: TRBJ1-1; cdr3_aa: SAGQGAVGAF
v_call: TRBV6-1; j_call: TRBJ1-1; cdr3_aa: ASRTGGEDTEAF
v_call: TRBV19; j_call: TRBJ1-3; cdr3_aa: ASSKRTVKRSGNTIY
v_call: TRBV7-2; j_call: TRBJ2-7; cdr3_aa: ASSLAAGAYEQY
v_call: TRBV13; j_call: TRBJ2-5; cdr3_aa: ASSSLAGAQETQY
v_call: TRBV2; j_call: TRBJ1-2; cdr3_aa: ASSTTDHASGYT
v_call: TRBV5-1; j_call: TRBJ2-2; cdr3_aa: ASSFGTYSNTGELF
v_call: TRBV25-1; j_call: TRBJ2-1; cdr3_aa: ASRPGHYNEQF
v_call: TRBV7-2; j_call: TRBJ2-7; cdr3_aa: ASSFRTGIASEQY
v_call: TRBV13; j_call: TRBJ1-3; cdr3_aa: ASSLVEGLSSGNTIY
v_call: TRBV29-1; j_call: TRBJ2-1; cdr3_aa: SVILAGGDNEQF
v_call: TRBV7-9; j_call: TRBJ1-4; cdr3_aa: ASSLARQGEKLF
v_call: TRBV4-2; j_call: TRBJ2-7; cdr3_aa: ASNNVDRGDCEQY